One and the same sample provided the 14 T cell receptor beta chains below, sequenced in a study of T cell repertoires in cytomegalovirus infection. TCRdb re-derived calls from the reads in MiXCR, one entry per CDR3 protein. This table holds 350,000 to 550,000 distinct CDR3 sequences, roughly 30% found once. Material for sequencing was PBMCs. The receptor set was obtained from a human donor in good health (CMV status not recorded). Some clones in this sample may be carry-over from other donors' samples.

Comment on this clonotype: A much larger clone is a single base away; this may be a read error. The J gene is TRBJ2-5, the V gene TRBV7-2; weak D call: TRBD2 (6 bases). Germline values: CDR1 SGHTA, CDR2 FQGNSA. The CDR3 contains 13 residues. CDR3 residues: CASSLGSGEIQYF. The CDR3 bases are TGTGCCAGCAGCTTAGGGTCGGGGGAGATCCAGTACTTC. The whole variable domain, remainder taken from reference TRBV7-2 and TRBJ2-5, is GAGVSQSPSNKVTEKGKDVELRCDPISGHTALYWYRQSLGQGLEFLIYFQGNSAPDKSGLPSDRFSAERTGGSVSTLTIQRTQQEDSAVYLCASSLGSGEIQYFGPGTRLLVL.

V and J are TRBV4-2 and TRBJ1-2; D call uncertain. This CDR3 has 16 residues. The V and J ends lost 0 bases and 3 bases respectively, with 14 bases between them. The germline V gene has CDR1 LGHNA and CDR2 YNFKEQ. As DNA, the CDR3 is TGTGCCAGCAGCCAAGATCGGACGGATCAGTACTATGGCTACACCTTC. Translated, it gives CASSQDRTDQYYGYTF.

CDR3 protein: CASSASQTSSYNSPLHF. In DNA form, the CDR3 reads TGTGCCAGCAGTGCCTCCCAGACGAGCTCCTATAATTCACCCCTCCACTTT. The rearrangement joins TRBV7-2 to TRBJ1-6, with D uncertain. Per the germline V gene, CDR1 is SGHTA and CDR2 is FQGNSA. V was trimmed by 6 bases and J by 0 bases, leaving 15 bases between them. The CDR3 loop spans 17 amino acids. Full variable domain (missing parts from reference TRBV7-2 and TRBJ1-6): GAGVSQSPSNKVTEKGKDVELRCDPISGHTALYWYRQSLGQGLEFLIYFQGNSAPDKSGLPSDRFSAERTGGSVSTLTIQRTQQEDSAVYLCASSASQTSSYNSPLHFGNGTRLTVT.

The V and J genes are TRBV9 and TRBJ2-2; the D gene is possibly TRBD1 (5 bases). This CDR3 region has 15 residues. In germline, CDR1 is SGDLS, CDR2 YYNGEE. Trimming removed 4 bases from V and 1 base from J, with 11 bases in between. The CDR3 nucleotides are TGTGCCAGCAGCCCGACCCAGGGGAACACCGGGGAGCTGTTTTTT. Protein product: CASSPTQGNTGELFF. Full variable domain (missing parts from reference TRBV9 and TRBJ2-2): DSGVTQTPKHLITATGQRVTLRCSPRSGDLSVYWYQQSLDQGLQFLIQYYNGEERAKGNILERFSAQQFPDLHSELNLSSLELGDSALYFCASSPTQGNTGELFFGEGSRLTVL.

This clonotype was detected only a few times. The genes are TRBV7-6 and TRBJ2-1; TRBD2 matches 12 bases. CDR3 length equals 17 residues. Per germline, CDR1 SGHVS and CDR2 FNYEAQ. Trimming at V came to 4 bases and at J to 5 bases, leaving 9 bases not matched to a gene. In DNA, the CDR3 is TGTGCCAGCAGCTCCCGAACCACTAGCGGGGGGAACAATGAGCAGTTCTTC. Translation gives CASSSRTTSGGNNEQFF.

The V gene is TRBV2, the J gene TRBJ1-5, with no clear D. This CDR3 spans 13 amino acids. V gave up 2 bases and J gave up 6 bases, with 8 bases separating them. Germline V gives CDR1 SNHLY, CDR2 FYNNEI. Here the CDR3 DNA reads TGTGCCAGCAGTGAAACGGGTTCTCAGCCCCAGCATTTT. Translated: CASSETGSQPQHF. Filled out from reference TRBV2 and TRBJ1-5, the complete variable domain reads EPEVTQTPSHQVTQMGQEVILRCVPISNHLYFYWYRQILGQKVEFLVSFYNNEISEKSEIFDDQFSVERPDGSNFTLKIRSTKLEDSAMYFCASSETGSQPQHFGDGTRLSIL.

This clonotype was detected many times. V and J are TRBV7-6 and TRBJ2-2; D is ambiguous. This CDR3 spans 16 amino acids. The germline CDR1 and CDR2 sequences are SGHVS and FNYEAQ. Trimming took 5 bases from V and 3 from J, leaving 16 bases between them. CDR3 in amino acids: CASSLRRPPDTGELFF. The CDR3 DNA reads as TGTGCCAGCAGCCTCCGACGGCCCCCAGACACCGGGGAGCTGTTTTTT.

This chain uses TRBV2 with TRBJ1-5, with a tentative D call TRBD1 (5 bases). Germline-derived CDR1 and CDR2 are SNHLY and FYNNEI. Trimming left V 6 bases short and J 4 bases short, with 10 bases between. The CDR3 is 13 amino acids. The CDR3 sequence is CASSRGVNQPQHF. The CDR3 coding sequence is TGTGCCAGCAGCCGAGGGGTGAATCAGCCCCAGCATTTT.

This chain connects TRBV10-2 to TRBJ2-1; D unresolved. Germline-derived CDR1 and CDR2 are WSHSY and SAAADI. The CDR3 length is 10 residues. Trimming shortened V by 5 bases and J by 8 bases, and 4 bases separated the two germline ends. DNA for the CDR3: TGCGCCAGCAGTCGGGATGAGCAGTTCTTC. This codes for CASSRDEQFF.

This clonotype was seen many times. The chain is built from TRBV7-2 and TRBJ1-1, with TRBD1 matching over 7 bases. Trimming removed 3 bases from V and 4 bases from J; junction bases left unmatched: 2. The germline CDR1 and CDR2 sequences are SGHTA and FQGNSA. The CDR3 contains 13 residues. The CDR3 region has the DNA TGTGCCAGCAGCTTTACAGGGGCCACTGAAGCTTTCTTT. The encoded protein is CASSFTGATEAFF.

V and J are TRBV6-5 and TRBJ1-1, with a tentative D call TRBD1 (5 bases). The germline gives CDR1 MNHEY, CDR2 SVGAGI. The germline V and J ends were trimmed by 2 bases and 3 bases, with 19 bases remaining between them. CDR3 length: 17 amino acids. Here the CDR3 reads CASSYQEPGTRDTEAFF. DNA for the CDR3: TGTGCCAGCAGTTACCAAGAGCCCGGGACGAGGGACACTGAAGCTTTCTTT.

The V gene is TRBV6-1, the J gene TRBJ2-1; D not certain. The CDR3 has 11 residues. Trimming removed 8 bases from V and 5 bases from J, with 7 bases in between. The germline V gene has CDR1 MNHNS and CDR2 SASEGT. DNA of the CDR3: TGTGCCAGCTACTGGGACAATGAGCAGTTCTTC. This translates into CASYWDNEQFF.

The gene calls are TRBV7-9 and TRBJ2-1; 9 bases agree with TRBD2. This CDR3 is 16 amino acids long. Germline CDR1 reads SEHNR; CDR2 reads FQNEAQ (reference sequence). J lost 6 bases, V lost 7 bases, and 13 bases had no gene match. The CDR3 DNA follows: TGTGCCAGCACCCCACTTGCGGGCGGGGGGGCCAATGAGCAGTTCTTC. It is translated as CASTPLAGGGANEQFF.

About this clonotype itself: Mismatch with germline at one junction end may stem from a read error. The chain is built from TRBV5-6 and TRBJ1-1, with a weak D call TRBD1 (5 bases). Germline V gene sequence: CDR1 SGHDT, CDR2 YYEEEE. The CDR3 contains 14 residues. CDR3 protein: CASSLNYGQSGDVF. CDR3 nucleotide sequence: TGTGCCAGCAGCTTAAACTACGGGCAGTCGGGGGATGTCTTT.